The 2 T cell receptor beta chains below were found in one sample sequenced in a study of early T cells in non-severe SARS-CoV-2 infection. MiXCR, applied by TCRdb to the 5' RACE reads, yields one record per CDR3 protein. The table records some 33,000 distinct CDR3 sequences, 4.5% to 6% of them present only once. The sample was whole blood. The receptors shown here come from an adult who was a healthcare worker with PCR-confirmed SARS-CoV-2 infection or an uninfected control (not recorded which).

This clonotype was found many times. The chain combines TRBV7-3 with TRBJ2-2; D not resolved. The germline V and J ends were trimmed by 6 bases and 2 bases, with 10 bases remaining between them. This CDR3 spans 14 amino acids. Germline assignment: CDR1 SGHTA and CDR2 FQGTGA. The CDR3: CASSKGHNTGELFF. The CDR3 DNA reads as TGTGCCAGCAGTAAAGGGCATAACACCGGGGAGCTGTTTTTT.

The gene calls are TRBV5-1 and TRBJ2-5, with TRBD1 matching over 9 bases. The CDR3 consists of 14 residues. CDR1 and CDR2 from the germline V gene are SGHRS and YFSETQ. After removal of 4 bases from V and 2 bases from J, the junction contained 3 bases not matched to a gene. The CDR3 nucleotides read TGCGCCAGCAGCGCCGGGACAGGGCAAGAGACCCAGTACTTC. Amino acids: CASSAGTGQETQYF.